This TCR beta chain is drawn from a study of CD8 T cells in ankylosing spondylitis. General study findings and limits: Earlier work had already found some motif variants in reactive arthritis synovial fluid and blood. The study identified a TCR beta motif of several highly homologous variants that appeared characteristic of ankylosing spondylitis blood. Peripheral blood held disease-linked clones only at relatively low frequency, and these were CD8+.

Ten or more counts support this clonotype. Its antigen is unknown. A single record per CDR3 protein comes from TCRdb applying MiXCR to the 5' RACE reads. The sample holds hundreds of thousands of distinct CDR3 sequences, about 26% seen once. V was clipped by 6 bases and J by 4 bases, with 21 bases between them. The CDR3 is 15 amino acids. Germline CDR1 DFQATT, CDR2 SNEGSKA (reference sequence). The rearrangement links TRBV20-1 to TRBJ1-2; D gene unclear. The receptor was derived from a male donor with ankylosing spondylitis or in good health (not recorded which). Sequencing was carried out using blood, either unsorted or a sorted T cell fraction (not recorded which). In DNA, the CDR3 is TGCAGTGCCAGAACTTTCTCGGACGGAAGCTATGGCTACACCTTC. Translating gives CSARTFSDGSYGYTF.